Following are 17 T cell receptor beta chains from one sample sequenced in a study of T cells in localized non-small cell lung cancer. Method: immunoSEQ multiplex PCR; TCRdb's copy keeps in-frame clones and lacks some. This table holds tens of thousands of clones, roughly four fifths found once. Specimen: peripheral blood mononuclear cells, collected before any cancer treatment. The receptors were gathered from a man between 40 and 75 years old with stage III lung adenocarcinoma.

The chain couples TRBV28 to TRBJ1-6, with TRBD1 identical over 9 bases. The CDR3 sequence is 15 residues long. V lost 6 bases, J lost 6 bases, and 6 bases stayed unmatched. CDR1 and CDR2 from the germline V gene are MDHEN and SYDVKM. DNA of the CDR3: TGTGCCAGCAGGAGCCTGACAGGGGGTAATTCACCCCTCCACTTT. Its translation is CASRSLTGGNSPLHF.

The chain joins TRBV18 to TRBJ1-1, with D possibly matching TRBD1 (5 bases). In germline, CDR1 is KGHSH, CDR2 LQKENI. Trimming removed 8 bases at V and 1 base at J, with 20 bases between. This CDR3 spans 16 amino acids. CDR3 in amino acids: CASTSRLVRENTEAFF. The CDR3 region has the DNA TGTGCCAGCACATCACGTTTAGTCAGGGAGAACACTGAAGCTTTCTTT.

The chain employs TRBV28 and TRBJ1-2; D unresolved. Trimming left V 5 bases short and J 0 bases short, with 7 bases between. The length of the CDR3 is 13 residues. Germline lookup yields CDR1 MDHEN and CDR2 SYDVKM. CDR3 loop: CASSPRTNYGYTF. CDR3 DNA sequence: TGTGCCAGCAGTCCCCGGACTAACTATGGCTACACCTTC.

This sequence joins TRBV19 and TRBJ2-7; perhaps D is TRBD1 or TRBD2 (5 bases each). The V and J ends lost 6 bases and 2 bases respectively, with 14 bases between them. The CDR3 totals 14 residues. Per germline, CDR1 LNHDA and CDR2 SQIVND (reference sequence). The CDR3 region has the DNA TGTGCCAGTAGCTCCACAGGAGGCGCCTACGAGCAGTACTTC. Its protein is CASSSTGGAYEQYF.

V gene TRBV28 combines with J gene TRBJ2-1, with D possibly TRBD2 on 6 matching bases. Germline CDR1 is MDHEN and CDR2 is SYDVKM. There are 16 residues in the CDR3. The V end was cut by 4 bases, the J end by 3 bases, with 16 bases between. The CDR3 is CASSYPGSGHYNEQFF. CDR3 bases: TGTGCCAGCAGTTACCCAGGTAGCGGACACTACAATGAGCAGTTCTTC.

The chain is built from TRBV6-5 and TRBJ2-3; TRBD2 matches 9 bases. The germline gives CDR1 MNHEY, CDR2 SVGAGI. The junction had 13 bases not matched to a gene; V was cut back by 9 bases and J by 6 bases. The CDR3 spans 15 residues. Here the CDR3 DNA reads TGTGCCAGTCAGAAGCGGGGGGCCACTTCCGATACGCAGTATTTT. As protein: CASQKRGATSDTQYF.

The V gene is TRBV11-2, the J gene TRBJ2-1; 10 nucleotides agree with TRBD2. CDR1 and CDR2 from the germline V gene are SGHAT and FQNNGV. The CDR3 loop spans 16 amino acids. J lost 7 bases, V lost 5 bases, and 11 bases had no gene match. The CDR3 DNA is TGTGCCAGCAGCCGCCTAGTTAGCGGGGGGACGAATGAGCAGTTCTTC. Translating gives CASSRLVSGGTNEQFF.

The CDR3 loop reads CASSLEGNRGYTF. The CDR3 DNA follows: TGTGCCAGCAGCTTAGAAGGAAATAGGGGCTACACCTTC. The chain is built from TRBV7-2 and TRBJ1-2; no clear D. Trimming shortened V by 1 base and J by 8 bases, and 11 bases separated the two germline ends. The V gene's germline CDR1 is SGHTA and CDR2 FQGNSA. The CDR3 runs 13 residues.

V and J are TRBV6-1 and TRBJ2-7, with D unclear. In germline, CDR1 is MNHNS, CDR2 SASEGT. The CDR3 spans 12 residues. Trimming cost V 8 bases and J 3 bases, with 11 bases left between them. The chain's CDR3 is CASQGRNYEQYV. CDR3 nucleotide sequence: TGTGCCAGCCAAGGACGGAACTACGAGCAGTACGTC.

The chain has TRBV18 and TRBJ2-3, with TRBD2 matching over 12 bases. The CDR3 sequence is 15 residues long. V trimming: 5 bases; J trimming: 0 bases; junction bases outside the gene matches: 0. Per the germline V gene, CDR1 is KGHSH and CDR2 is LQKENI. CDR3 DNA sequence: TGTGCCAGCTCAACTAGCGGGGGGAGCACAGATACGCAGTATTTT. Residues: CASSTSGGSTDTQYF.

This sequence joins TRBV28 and TRBJ2-6; maybe TRBD2 (5 bases). The CDR3 consists of 15 residues. V lost 6 bases to trimming and J lost 2 bases, with 11 bases between them. The germline V gene encodes CDR1 MDHEN and CDR2 SYDVKM. The CDR3 DNA follows: TGTGCCAGCAGAACCCCCGGGGCTGGGGCCAACGTCCTGACTTTC. Amino acid sequence: CASRTPGAGANVLTF. Complete variable domain (other parts from reference TRBV28 and TRBJ2-6): DVKVTQSSRYLVKRTGEKVFLECVQDMDHENMFWYRQDPGLGLRLIYFSYDVKMKEKGDIPEGYSVSREKKERFSLILESASTNQTSMYLCASRTPGAGANVLTFGAGSRLTVL.

V usage is TRBV6-5 and J usage is TRBJ1-5, with TRBD1 matching 9 bases. After removal of 5 bases from V and 5 bases from J, the junction contained 7 bases not matched to a gene. CDR3 length: 15 amino acids. Germline CDR1 MNHEY, CDR2 SVGAGI. The CDR3 nucleotides read TGTGCCAGCAGTAACCAACAGGGGGCCCATCAGCCCCAGCATTTT. The encoded protein is CASSNQQGAHQPQHF.

J is TRBJ1-2 and V is TRBV6-5; D gene uncertain. This CDR3 is built from 14 residues. Trimming shortened V by 6 bases and J by 5 bases, and 16 bases separated the two germline ends. The germline V gene has CDR1 MNHEY and CDR2 SVGAGI. CDR3 nucleotides: TGTGCCAGCAGCCGCCCGGACCGACCATATGGCTACACCTTC. Translated: CASSRPDRPYGYTF.

The V gene is TRBV5-1, the J gene TRBJ2-5; D not resolved. The germline V gene encodes CDR1 SGHRS and CDR2 YFSETQ. Trimming pared 2 bases from V and 5 bases from J, leaving 4 bases between. This CDR3 has 11 residues. CDR3 nucleotides: TGCGCCAGCAGCTTTGGGGAGACCCAGTACTTC. It yields the protein CASSFGETQYF.

The chain recombines TRBV4-1 with TRBJ1-1; 7 positions agree with TRBD1. After removal of 3 bases from V and 0 bases from J, the junction contained 4 bases not matched to a gene. Per germline, CDR1 MGHRA and CDR2 YSYEKL. The CDR3 contains 15 residues. The CDR3 region has the DNA TGCGCCAGCAGCCATACCGGGACAGTGAACACTGAAGCTTTCTTT. It encodes CASSHTGTVNTEAFF.

About this clone itself: One end of the junction fails to match germline, which may point to a read error. This chain links TRBV10-2 with TRBJ2-7; either TRBD1 or TRBD2 may supply D (6 bases each). The V gene's germline CDR1 is WSHSY and CDR2 SAAADI. The CDR3 is 8 amino acids. The CDR3 spells CASRVGGF. The CDR3 DNA follows: TGCGCCAGCAGAGTAGGGGGGTTC.

This chain uses TRBV6-1 with TRBJ2-5, with D perhaps TRBD2 (6 bases). Germline CDR1 is MNHNS and CDR2 is SASEGT. V lost 1 base and J lost 5, with 20 bases in between. The CDR3 has 17 residues. CDR3 DNA: TGTGCCAGCAGTGAAGGCGGGGCAGCTCCCCGACGGGAGACCCAGTACTTC. It codes for CASSEGGAAPRRETQYF.